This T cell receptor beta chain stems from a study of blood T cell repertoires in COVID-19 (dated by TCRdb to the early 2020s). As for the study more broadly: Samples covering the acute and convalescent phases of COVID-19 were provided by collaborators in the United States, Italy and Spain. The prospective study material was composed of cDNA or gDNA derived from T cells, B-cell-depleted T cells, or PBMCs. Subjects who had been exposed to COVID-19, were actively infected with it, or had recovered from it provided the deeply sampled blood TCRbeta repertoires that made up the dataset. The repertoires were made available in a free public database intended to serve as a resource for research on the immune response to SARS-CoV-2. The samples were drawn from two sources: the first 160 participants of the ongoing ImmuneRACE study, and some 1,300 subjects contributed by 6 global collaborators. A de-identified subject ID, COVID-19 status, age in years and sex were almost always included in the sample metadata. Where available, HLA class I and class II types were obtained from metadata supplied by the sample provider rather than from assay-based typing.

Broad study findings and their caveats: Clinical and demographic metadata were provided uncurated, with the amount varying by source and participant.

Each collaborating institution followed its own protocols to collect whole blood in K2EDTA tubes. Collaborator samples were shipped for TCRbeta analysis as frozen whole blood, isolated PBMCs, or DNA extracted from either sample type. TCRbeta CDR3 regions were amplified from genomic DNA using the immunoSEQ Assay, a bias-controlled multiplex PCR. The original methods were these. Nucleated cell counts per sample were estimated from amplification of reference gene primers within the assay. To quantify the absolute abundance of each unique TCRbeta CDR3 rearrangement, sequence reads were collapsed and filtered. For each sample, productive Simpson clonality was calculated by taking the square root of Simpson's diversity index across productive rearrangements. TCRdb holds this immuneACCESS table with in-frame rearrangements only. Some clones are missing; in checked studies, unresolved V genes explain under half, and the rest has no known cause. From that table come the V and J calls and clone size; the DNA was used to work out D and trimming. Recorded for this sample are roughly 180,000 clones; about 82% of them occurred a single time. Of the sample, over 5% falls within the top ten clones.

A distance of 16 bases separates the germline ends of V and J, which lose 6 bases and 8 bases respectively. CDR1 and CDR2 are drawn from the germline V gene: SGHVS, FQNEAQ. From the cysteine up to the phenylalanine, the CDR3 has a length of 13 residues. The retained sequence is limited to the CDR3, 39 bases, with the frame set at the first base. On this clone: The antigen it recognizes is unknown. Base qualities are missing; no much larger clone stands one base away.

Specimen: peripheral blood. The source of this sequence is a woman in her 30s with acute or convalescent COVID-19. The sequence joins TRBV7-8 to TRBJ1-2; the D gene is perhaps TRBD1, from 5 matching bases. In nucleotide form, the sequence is TGTGCCAGCAGGCAACGTGAAGGGGTCGGCTACACCTTC. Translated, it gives CASRQREGVGYTF.